These 8 T cell receptor beta chains were all obtained from the same sample, sequenced in a study of CD8+ T cells in alopecia areata (dated by TCRdb to the late 2010s). Preparation of the library involved the immunoSEQ multiplex PCR assay. To provide template for TCR sequencing, every sample had RNA extracted and reverse transcribed into cDNA. Here the immuneACCESS table is served through TCRdb, limited to in-frame sequences with V and J called. Missing clones are a known gap in these copies; in checked studies unresolved V genes cover under half, and the rest lacks a known reason. The sample table holds 60,000 to 90,000 clones, of which approximately 66% were seen once. The ten largest clones add up to less than 25% of the sample. The time point tag for this specimen amounts to: roughly 24 weeks on oral tofacitinib. This sample's treatment or condition label indicates: oral pan-JAK inhibitor, 5-10 mg twice daily.

The sequenced sample was CD8+ T cells sorted from blood, obtained at week 24, from a patient treated with tofacitinib. Every receptor here comes from a human donor with alopecia areata.

V and J are TRBV28 and TRBJ2-7; D is possibly TRBD1 (6 bases). The CDR3 is made up of 13 amino acids. V lost 7 bases and J lost 0, with 10 bases in between. Germline CDR1 is MDHEN and CDR2 is SYDVKM. CDR3 nucleotide sequence: TGTGCCAGCACCGGGACATCCTCCTACGAGCAGTACTTC. It specifies CASTGTSSYEQYF.

The chain is built from TRBV5-1 and TRBJ2-7, with 11 bases that match TRBD1. This CDR3 is 14 amino acids long. Germline lookup yields CDR1 SGHRS and CDR2 YFSETQ. After removal of 4 bases from V and 3 bases from J, the junction contained 3 bases not matched to a gene. The chain's CDR3 is CASSGQGANYEQYF. The CDR3 nucleotides are TGCGCCAGCAGCGGACAGGGGGCGAACTACGAGCAGTACTTC.

A few counts support this clone. V gene TRBV6-4 combines with J gene TRBJ2-3, with 9 bases lining up with TRBD2. This CDR3 has 14 residues. Germline CDR1 and CDR2: MRHNA and SNTAGT. The V and J ends lost 4 bases and 5 bases, in that order; junction bases with no gene match: 4. The CDR3 DNA reads as TGTGCCAGCAGTGCGCGCGGGGGGGAAGATACGCAGTATTTT. As protein: CASSARGGEDTQYF.

The chain links TRBV7-6 to TRBJ2-7; 10 positions agree with TRBD2. The CDR3 totals 17 residues. With 1 base clipped from V and 5 bases from J, the junction kept 11 bases outside the gene matches. Germline V lookup: CDR1 SGHVS, CDR2 FNYEAQ. The CDR3 sequence is CASSLVVSGRALNEQYF. CDR3 DNA: TGTGCCAGCAGCTTAGTTGTAAGCGGGAGGGCCTTGAACGAGCAGTACTTC.

The CDR3 DNA reads as TGTGCCTGGAGTCAACCACTAGACAGACGCACTGAAGCTTTCTTT. Translation gives CAWSQPLDRRTEAFF. The genes are TRBV30 and TRBJ1-1, with a tentative D call TRBD1 (5 bases). CDR3 length equals 15 residues. Deletions cut 2 bases from V and 4 bases from J, with 17 bases between. In germline, CDR1 is GTSNPN, CDR2 SVGIG (reference sequence). The full variable domain, in which reference TRBV30 and TRBJ1-1 provide the parts outside the CDR3, is SQTIHQWPATLVQPVGSPLSLECTVEGTSNPNLYWYRQAAGRGLQLLFYSVGIGQISSEVPQNLSASRPQDRQFILSSKKLLLSDSGFYLCAWSQPLDRRTEAFFGQGTRLTVV.

V usage is TRBV7-3 and J usage is TRBJ2-1, with 8 bases lining up with TRBD2. The length of the CDR3 is 14 residues. Germline V CDR1 and CDR2: SGHTA, FQGTGA. The junction had 2 bases not matched to a gene; V was cut back by 1 base and J by 6 bases. The CDR3 reads CASSLSGGFNEQFF. The CDR3 nucleotides read TGTGCCAGCAGCTTAAGCGGGGGGTTCAATGAGCAGTTCTTC.

This chain uses TRBV25-1 with TRBJ2-3; the D is unclear. The germline CDR1 and CDR2 sequences are MGHDK and SYGVNS. This CDR3 is built from 10 residues. Deletions cut 10 bases from V and 7 bases from J, with 9 bases between. DNA for the CDR3: TGTGCCACCCGTGGTAATACGCAGTATTTT. Its translation is CATRGNTQYF. Full variable domain (rest looked up from reference TRBV25-1 and TRBJ2-3): EADIYQTPRYLVIGTGKKITLECSQTMGHDKMYWYQQDPGMELHLIHYSYGVNSTEKGDLSSESTVSRIRTEHFPLTLESARPSHTSQYLCATRGNTQYFGPGTRLTVL.

This clone appeared once. The chain employs TRBV5-4 and TRBJ2-1, with D tentatively TRBD1 or TRBD2 (5 bases each). V was cut by 7 bases and J by 4 bases, with 18 bases left in between. Germline V gene sequence: CDR1 SGHNT, CDR2 YYREEE (reference sequence). The CDR3 is made up of 15 amino acids. Written as DNA, the CDR3 is TGTGCCAGCGACCGGTCCCGGGACGGTTACAATGAGCAGTTCTTC. Residues: CASDRSRDGYNEQFF. Drawing the rest from reference TRBV5-4 and TRBJ2-1, the complete variable domain is ETGVTQSPTHLIKTRGQQVTLRCSSQSGHNTVSWYQQALGQGPQFIFQYYREEENGRGNFPPRFSGLQFPNYSSELNVNALELDDSALYLCASDRSRDGYNEQFFGPGTRLTVL.